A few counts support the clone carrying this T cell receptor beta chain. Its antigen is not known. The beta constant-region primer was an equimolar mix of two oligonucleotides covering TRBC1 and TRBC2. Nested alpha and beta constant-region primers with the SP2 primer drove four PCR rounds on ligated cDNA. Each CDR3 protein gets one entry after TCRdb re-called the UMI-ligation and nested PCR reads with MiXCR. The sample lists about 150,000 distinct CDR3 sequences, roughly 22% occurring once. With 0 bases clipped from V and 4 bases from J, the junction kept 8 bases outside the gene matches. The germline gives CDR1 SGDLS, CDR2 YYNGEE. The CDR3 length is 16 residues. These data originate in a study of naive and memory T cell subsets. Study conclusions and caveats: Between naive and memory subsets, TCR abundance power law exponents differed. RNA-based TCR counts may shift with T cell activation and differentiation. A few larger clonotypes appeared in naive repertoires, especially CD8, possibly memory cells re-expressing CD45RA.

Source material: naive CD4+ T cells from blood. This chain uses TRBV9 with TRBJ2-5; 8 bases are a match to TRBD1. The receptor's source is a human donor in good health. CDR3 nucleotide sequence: TGTGCCAGCAGCGTAGGAAGACAGGGGTCCCGAGAGACCCAGTACTTC. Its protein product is CASSVGRQGSRETQYF. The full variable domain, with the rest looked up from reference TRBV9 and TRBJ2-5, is DSGVTQTPKHLITATGQRVTLRCSPRSGDLSVYWYQQSLDQGLQFLIQYYNGEERAKGNILERFSAQQFPDLHSELNLSSLELGDSALYFCASSVGRQGSRETQYFGPGTRLLVL.